This passage covers 18 T cell receptor beta chains from one sample sequenced in a study of blood T cell repertoires in COVID-19. Method: immunoSEQ multiplex PCR; TCRdb's copy keeps in-frame clones and lacks some. The profile shows about 170,000 clones, 70% to 90% of them singletons. The sample consisted of peripheral blood. The receptors were gathered from a man in his forties or fifties who had recovered from COVID-19.

The V gene is TRBV28, the J gene TRBJ1-4; D not resolved. This CDR3 is built from 14 residues. The germline V and J ends were trimmed by 6 bases and 7 bases, with 15 bases remaining between them. Per the germline V gene, CDR1 is MDHEN and CDR2 is SYDVKM. The CDR3 sequence is CASRESPNGEKLFF. The CDR3, as DNA: TGTGCCAGCAGAGAAAGCCCTAATGGTGAAAAACTGTTTTTT.

J is TRBJ2-3 and V is TRBV19; D unresolved. Germline V gene lookup returns CDR1 LNHDA and CDR2 SQIVND (reference sequence). Trimming left V 3 bases short and J 0 bases short, with 10 bases between. CDR3 length equals 15 residues. In DNA form, the CDR3 reads TGTGCCAGTAGTATGAGTTTGACTAGCACAGATACGCAGTATTTT. It yields the protein CASSMSLTSTDTQYF.

This chain uses TRBV25-1 with TRBJ2-1, with D tentatively TRBD1 (6 bases). The CDR3 has 13 residues. The V end lost 5 bases, the J end lost 8 bases, and 13 bases lay between the germline ends. Germline loops: CDR1 MGHDK, CDR2 SYGVNS. The CDR3 protein is CASSKGGGDEQFF. The DNA for the CDR3 is TGTGCCAGCAGTAAAGGGGGTGGGGATGAGCAGTTCTTC.

V and J are TRBV6-5 and TRBJ1-1; unclear D gene. Between the trimmed V and J ends, which lost 4 bases and 2 bases, there was a span of 8 bases. The CDR3 length is 13 residues. The germline gives CDR1 MNHEY, CDR2 SVGAGI. CDR3 sequence reads: CASSLLGNTEAFF. CDR3 nucleotide sequence: TGTGCCAGCAGTTTACTAGGAAACACTGAAGCTTTCTTT.

The chain joins TRBV30 to TRBJ2-2; D remains unclear. Germline CDR1 and CDR2: GTSNPN and SVGIG (reference sequence). This CDR3 region has 14 residues. V lost 3 bases, J lost 1 base, and 9 bases lay in between. CDR3: CAWRFRGNTGELFF. Here the CDR3 DNA reads TGTGCCTGGAGGTTCCGAGGGAACACCGGGGAGCTGTTTTTT.

This clone is a singleton in its sample. The chain couples TRBV24-1 to TRBJ1-5; maybe TRBD1 (5 bases). The V gene lost 4 bases and the J gene lost 11 bases, with 17 bases spanning the gap. Germline CDR1 reads KGHDR; CDR2 reads SFDVKD. The CDR3 is 14 residues long. This CDR3 is CATSDSSWGGAQHF. CDR3 nucleotide sequence: TGTGCCACCAGTGACTCTAGCTGGGGGGGAGCCCAGCATTTT.

This clone was counted between two and nine times. The chain is built from TRBV4-1 and TRBJ1-1; 7 bases match TRBD1. J gave up 11 bases and V 3 bases, and 15 bases lay outside the gene matches. CDR1 MGHRA and CDR2 YSYEKL come from the germline V gene. The CDR3 runs to 15 residues. Here the CDR3 DNA reads TGCGCCAGCAGCCAGGGCTCCGGGACAGAATTAGGGGCTTTCTTT. This codes for CASSQGSGTELGAFF.

This clone appeared a few times. The chain employs TRBV9 and TRBJ1-1; possibly TRBD1 for D (5 bases). The length of the CDR3 is 14 residues. The germline gives CDR1 SGDLS, CDR2 YYNGEE. Deletions cut 3 bases from V and 4 bases from J, with 13 bases between. CDR3 DNA sequence: TGTGCCAGCAGCGCATCGGGGGTTGGCACTGAAGCTTTCTTT. The encoded protein is CASSASGVGTEAFF.

This clone showed up just a few times. The rearrangement joins TRBV7-8 to TRBJ2-4, with 9 bases fitting TRBD1. J was trimmed by 1 base and V by 5 bases; bases with no gene match: 3. This CDR3 has 15 residues. CDR1 and CDR2 from the germline V gene are SGHVS and FQNEAQ. The chain's CDR3 is CASSQQGAAKNIQYF. As DNA, the CDR3 is TGTGCCAGCAGCCAACAGGGGGCGGCCAAAAACATTCAGTACTTC.

The chain employs TRBV27 and TRBJ2-3, with D possibly being TRBD2 (5 bases). The V gene lost 4 bases and the J gene lost 0 bases, with 11 bases spanning the gap. Germline CDR1 reads MNHEY; CDR2 reads SMNVEV (reference sequence). The CDR3 is made up of 15 amino acids. This CDR3 is CASSSTAASTDTQYF. CDR3 nucleotides: TGTGCCAGCAGTTCCACAGCGGCTAGCACAGATACGCAGTATTTT.

This rearrangement joins TRBV5-4 to TRBJ1-1; TRBD1 agrees at 9 bases. V lost 4 bases and J lost 8; bases outside the gene matches: 6. The germline V gene encodes CDR1 SGHNT and CDR2 YYREEE (reference sequence). The CDR3 loop spans 13 amino acids. The CDR3 coding sequence is TGTGCCAGCAGCCGGGACAGGGACTTAGAAGCTTTCTTT. Protein sequence: CASSRDRDLEAFF.

This rearrangement joins TRBV9 to TRBJ2-1; 15 positions agree with TRBD2. The V and J ends lost 0 bases and 9 bases, in that order; junction bases with no gene match: 4. CDR1 is SGDLS, CDR2 YYNGEE, per germline. The CDR3 is 16 amino acids. The CDR3 reads CASSVGTSGGEGEQFF. The CDR3 region has the DNA TGTGCCAGCAGCGTAGGGACTAGCGGGGGGGAAGGTGAGCAGTTCTTC.

V is TRBV19 and J is TRBJ2-3; 13 nucleotides line up with TRBD2. Trimming took 1 base from V and 4 from J; bases not matched to a gene: 5. The germline gives CDR1 LNHDA, CDR2 SQIVND (reference sequence). This CDR3 comprises 17 residues. CDR3 in DNA: TGTGCCAGTAGTATAGCCTCGGGACTAGCGGGATCAGATACGCAGTATTTT. Residues: CASSIASGLAGSDTQYF.

This chain uses TRBV6-2 or TRBV6-3 with TRBJ2-3; 7 bases are a match to TRBD1. J gave up 2 bases and V 4 bases, and 9 bases lay outside the gene matches. Germline lookup yields CDR1 MNHEY and CDR2 SVGEGT. This CDR3 comprises 16 residues. The CDR3 loop is CASSSRQGRTTDTQYF. The CDR3 DNA is TGTGCCAGCAGTTCCAGACAGGGACGTACCACAGATACGCAGTATTTT.

The V gene is TRBV27, the J gene TRBJ1-2, with 9 bases fitting TRBD1. From germline, CDR1 is MNHEY and CDR2 SMNVEV (reference sequence). The CDR3 extends over 13 amino acids. V shed 5 bases and J 6 bases; nucleotides not matched to a gene: 4. CDR3 DNA: TGTGCCAGCAGTCCCCGGACAGGGGATGGCTACACCTTC. Protein product: CASSPRTGDGYTF.

This clone was detected once. This chain links TRBV6-5 with TRBJ1-3; 7 bases fit TRBD1. From germline, CDR1 is MNHEY and CDR2 SVGAGI. J was trimmed by 4 bases and V by 4 bases; bases with no gene match: 7. This CDR3 contains 15 residues. The CDR3 sequence is CASSLDRFAGNTIYF. As DNA, the CDR3 is TGTGCCAGCAGTTTGGACAGGTTCGCCGGAAACACCATATATTTT.

V usage is TRBV11-2 and J usage is TRBJ2-2; 7 bases line up with TRBD1. The CDR3 spans 17 residues. Germline V gene sequence: CDR1 SGHAT, CDR2 FQNNGV. V lost 1 base to trimming and J lost 0 bases; unmatched junction nucleotides: 5. This chain's CDR3 is CASSLVGGPTNTGELFF. CDR3 coding DNA: TGTGCCAGCAGCTTAGTAGGGGGCCCGACGAACACCGGGGAGCTGTTTTTT.

The rearrangement joins TRBV25-1 to TRBJ1-2; the match to TRBD1 covers 8 bases. Germline CDR1 reads MGHDK; CDR2 reads SYGVNS. The CDR3 contains 13 residues. Unmatched junction bases numbered 5, after V lost 3 bases and J lost 8 bases. The CDR3 region is CASSDLRGHGYTF. The CDR3 DNA reads TGTGCCAGCAGTGATCTCAGGGGGCACGGCTACACCTTC.